Listed below are T cell receptor beta chains from one sample, sequenced in a study of cytomegalovirus exposure and HLA in healthy donors. Some clones are missing from TCRdb's copy, which holds only in-frame ones; the method was immunoSEQ multiplex PCR. The top ten clones hold 3% of a sample with 55,000 or so clones, about three quarters of them seen once. The sample comprised PBMCs. These receptors came from a man between 18 and 29 years old in good health and CMV-seronegative. Both conserved end residues are part of each CDR3. Each record gives: D gene, V gene, J gene, clone size, CDR3 protein. The D gene is left open where the match is weak. Clone size is stated in some rows and not others, as once, few, many or a class when expanded.

TRBD2,TRBV2,TRBJ2-7,-,CASSERGLAGGTTYEQYF
-,TRBV11-1,TRBJ2-7,-,CASSPTGMREQYF
-,TRBV7-2,TRBJ2-7,once,CASSSFRVSYYEQYF
TRBD1,TRBV12-5,TRBJ1-5,once,CASGPGTVSNQPQHF
-,TRBV5-4,TRBJ2-6,-,CASSFQGRTSGANVLTF
-,TRBV7-2,TRBJ1-2,-,CASSLALSCTF
-,TRBV10-3,TRBJ2-5,-,CAIRDIGETQYF
TRBD2,TRBV29-1,TRBJ2-1,-,CSVEDLRTSGGRNEQFF
-,TRBV13,TRBJ1-4,-,CASSPKRNEKLFF
-,TRBV6-5,TRBJ2-3,-,CASSYSNGRGSDTQYF
TRBD1,TRBV30,TRBJ2-2,-,CAWEPGGPGELFF
-,TRBV12-5,TRBJ2-1,-,CASGLVRSPGDPSFYNEQFF
-,TRBV7-7,TRBJ2-2,-,CASSRSVNGELFF
TRBD2,TRBV13,TRBJ2-7,-,CASSSSGSSYEQYF
-,TRBV15,TRBJ1-6,-,CATAGSFDSPLHF
-,TRBV19,TRBJ1-2,-,CASSGQQGGDYGYTF
-,TRBV7-8,TRBJ1-1,-,CASRINAVRTEAFF
-,TRBV28,TRBJ1-2,few,CASSLRVSGYTF
TRBD1,TRBV10-3,TRBJ1-4,-,CATTGGFNEKLFF
TRBD2,TRBV2,TRBJ2-5,-,CASTEGLAGQETQYF
TRBD2,TRBV7-9,TRBJ2-5,-,CASSLGLAEGETQYF
-,TRBV7-3,TRBJ2-7,few,CASSPTGGADYEQYF
-,TRBV9,TRBJ2-2,-,CASSPRPDTINTGELFF
-,TRBV4-2,TRBJ1-2,once,CASSQEPGQLYGYTF
TRBD2,TRBV10-3,TRBJ2-2,-,CAIQREPNTGELFF
TRBD1,TRBV29-1,TRBJ1-4,-,CSAAKDRALEKLFF
-,TRBV9,TRBJ1-1,-,CASSVGGDTEAFF
TRBD1,TRBV7-2,TRBJ2-5,-,CASSSGQGRRETQYF
-,TRBV10-3,TRBJ2-7,-,CAIRQGFPLDEQYF
-,TRBV7-9,TRBJ2-1,-,CASSLVLGQPSEQFF
-,TRBV28,TRBJ1-5,-,CATLESAGEPQHF
TRBD1,TRBV7-6,TRBJ2-3,once,CASSLRGGQGHTDTQYF
TRBD1,TRBV7-9,TRBJ2-7,few,CASSFPLTGGIYEQYF
TRBD2,TRBV11-2,TRBJ2-7,-,CASSLRTSGNTYEQYF
TRBD1,TRBV7-9,TRBJ1-1,-,CASSLKQGWTEAFF
TRBD2,TRBV5-1,TRBJ2-7,-,CASSLAGELARGIYEQYF
-,TRBV4-3,TRBJ2-7,few,CASSRGQWDSYEQYF
TRBD2,TRBV7-8,TRBJ2-1,-,CASSLGGLAPYNEQFF
TRBD1,TRBV9,TRBJ1-2,few,CASSSGGSDYGYTF
TRBD1,TRBV5-8,TRBJ1-2,-,CASSSPGGADYGYTF
TRBD1,TRBV4-1,TRBJ1-2,few,CASSRDRINYGYTF
TRBD1,TRBV23-1,TRBJ1-4,once,CASSPTGGAGSWRKLFF
TRBD2,TRBV2,TRBJ2-7,few,CASIGLAGEERSHEQYF
-,TRBV6-5,TRBJ2-1,-,CASSYVVATAYNEQFF
-,TRBV2,TRBJ2-7,-,CASIGPSYEQYF
TRBD2,TRBV6-5,TRBJ2-7,-,CASSRAGRLGEQYF
-,TRBV6-5,TRBJ1-1,-,CASCGQMNTEAFF
TRBD1,TRBV7-8,TRBJ1-5,-,CASSLLQGNQPQHF
-,TRBV7-9,TRBJ1-6,few,CASSEQGGSPLHF
-,TRBV6-4,TRBJ2-2,-,CASSESLASRTGELFF
-,TRBV19,TRBJ1-2,-,CASSIGATGAGYTF